This passage covers 2 T cell receptor beta chains from one sample sequenced in a study of CD8 T cells in ankylosing spondylitis. MiXCR, run by TCRdb on the 5' RACE reads, gives a single entry per CDR3 protein. The sample has about 240,000 distinct CDR3 sequences; 24% are singletons. The sample consisted of blood, either unsorted or a sorted T cell fraction (not recorded which). The origin of the receptors is a male donor with ankylosing spondylitis or in good health (not recorded which).

The sample holds a few counts of this clonotype. The rearrangement joins TRBV20-1 to TRBJ2-7; 10 bases are shared with TRBD1. The CDR3 extends over 15 amino acids. In germline, CDR1 is DFQATT, CDR2 SNEGSKA (reference sequence). The V segment lost 6 bases and the J segment 7 bases; nucleotides outside the gene matches: 15. CDR3: CSAQDRGVITEEQYF. The CDR3 nucleotides read TGCAGTGCCCAGGACAGGGGGGTTATTACGGAGGAGCAGTACTTC.

The table lists this clonotype with a few counts. DNA for the CDR3: TGCGCCAGCAGCTTGGGACAGGGGGCTTCAGAGACCCAGTACTTC. Protein: CASSLGQGASETQYF. The V call is TRBV5-1, the J call TRBJ2-5; the match to TRBD1 covers 10 bases. CDR3 length equals 15 residues. Germline assignment: CDR1 SGHRS and CDR2 YFSETQ. V lost 0 bases and J lost 4; bases outside the gene matches: 3.